This T cell receptor (beta chain) was recovered during a study of cytomegalovirus exposure and HLA in healthy donors. The PCR ran on 60 Vbeta and 13 Jbeta primers. Some clones are missing from TCRdb's copy, which holds only in-frame ones; the method was immunoSEQ multiplex PCR. Counted here are some 120,000 clones, 80% to 85% occurring once; the ten biggest clones make up under 4%. Among the donors, all were healthy bone marrow donors. J was trimmed by 3 bases and V by 4 bases; bases with no gene match: 2. Per germline, CDR1 SNHLY and CDR2 FYNNEI. The CDR3 extends over 14 amino acids. This clone was detected only a few times.

V usage is TRBV2 and J usage is TRBJ2-5; 10 bases line up with TRBD2. The clonotype originates from a woman aged 30 to 39 in good health and CMV-seronegative. Specimen: PBMCs. The CDR3 DNA is TGTGCCAGCAGTGCGAGCGGGAGGGAAGAGACCCAGTACTTC. It encodes CASSASGREETQYF.